This T cell receptor (beta chain) is from a study of T cell responses to AZD1222 COVID-19 vaccine. Study-level background: Researchers grouped second doses given at about 4 or about 12 weeks into one pool. General study findings and limits: Variant regions that are unmutated are reportedly the target of nearly half of spike-specific TCRs. Donors, mostly white British, included more females; clonal diversity was possibly underestimated. None of the repertoires were sampled until the peak T cell response had passed.

Produced via immunoSEQ multiplex PCR; TCRdb's table is partial and in-frame only. The sample has 200,000 or so clones, approximately 94% seen once. CDR1 SNHLY and CDR2 FYNNEI come from the germline V gene. The CDR3 sequence is 14 residues long. Trimming pared 6 bases from V and 5 bases from J, leaving 13 bases between. Points on this clone: What it recognizes is unknown.

The chain is built from TRBV2 and TRBJ1-4; unclear D gene. The sequences come from peripheral blood, collected on day 0 of AZD1222 vaccination. This sequence was found in an adult in good health. In nucleotides, the CDR3 is TGTGCCAGCAGCCGGAGGTGGCTGAATGAAAAACTGTTTTTT. It translates to CASSRRWLNEKLFF.